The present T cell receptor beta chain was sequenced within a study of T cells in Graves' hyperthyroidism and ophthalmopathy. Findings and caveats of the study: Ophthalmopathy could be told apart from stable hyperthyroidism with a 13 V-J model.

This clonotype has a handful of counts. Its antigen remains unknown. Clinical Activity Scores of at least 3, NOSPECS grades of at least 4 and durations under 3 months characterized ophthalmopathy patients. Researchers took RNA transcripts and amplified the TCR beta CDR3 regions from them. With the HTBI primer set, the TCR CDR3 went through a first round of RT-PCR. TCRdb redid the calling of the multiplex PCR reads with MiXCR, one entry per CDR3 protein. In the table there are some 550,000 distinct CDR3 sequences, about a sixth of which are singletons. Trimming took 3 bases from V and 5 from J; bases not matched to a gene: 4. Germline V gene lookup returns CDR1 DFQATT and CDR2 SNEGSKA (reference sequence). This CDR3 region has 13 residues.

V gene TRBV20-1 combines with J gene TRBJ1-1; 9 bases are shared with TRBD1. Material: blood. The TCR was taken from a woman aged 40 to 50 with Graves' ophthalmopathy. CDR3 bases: TGCAGTGCTAGTGGGACAGGGCAGACTGAAGCTTTCTTT. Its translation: CSASGTGQTEAFF.